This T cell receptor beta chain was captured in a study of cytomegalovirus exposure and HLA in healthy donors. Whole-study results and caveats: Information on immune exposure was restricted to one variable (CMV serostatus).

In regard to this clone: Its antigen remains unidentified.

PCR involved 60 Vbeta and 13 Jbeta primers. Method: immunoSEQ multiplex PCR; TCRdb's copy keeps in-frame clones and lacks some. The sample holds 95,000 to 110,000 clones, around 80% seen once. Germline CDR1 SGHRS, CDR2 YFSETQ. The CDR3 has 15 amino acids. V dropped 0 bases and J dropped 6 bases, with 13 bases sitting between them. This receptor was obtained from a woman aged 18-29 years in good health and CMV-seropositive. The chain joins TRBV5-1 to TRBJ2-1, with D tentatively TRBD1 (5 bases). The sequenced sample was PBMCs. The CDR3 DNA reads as TGCGCCAGCAGCTTGGACCAGGGTCTTTCCAATGAGCAGTTCTTC. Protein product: CASSLDQGLSNEQFF.